This T cell receptor beta chain was profiled in a study of shared clonotypes between healthy human individuals. Overall study findings and caveats: Sampling used blood alone; tissue repertoires probably differ.

Germline-derived CDR1 and CDR2 are MDHEN and SYDVKM. The CDR3 contains 15 residues. V shed 5 bases and J shed 0 bases, with 11 bases lying between them. In regard to this clone: What it recognizes is unknown.

Using immunoSEQ multiplex PCR, the repertoire was profiled, and TCRdb retains in-frame clones only, with some absent. The repertoire has about 79,000 clones, under 65% of them found once; the top ten carry approximately 56%. Sequencing was performed on memory CD8+ T cells sorted from blood. Stated subset: CD45RO+ cells pooled with CCR7-negative TemRA cells. This chain connects TRBV28 to TRBJ2-1; no firm D call. The receptor was isolated from a man under 40 in good health. The CDR3 region is CASSTTRSSYNEQFF. The CDR3, as DNA: TGTGCCAGCAGTACTACCAGGAGCTCCTACAATGAGCAGTTCTTC.